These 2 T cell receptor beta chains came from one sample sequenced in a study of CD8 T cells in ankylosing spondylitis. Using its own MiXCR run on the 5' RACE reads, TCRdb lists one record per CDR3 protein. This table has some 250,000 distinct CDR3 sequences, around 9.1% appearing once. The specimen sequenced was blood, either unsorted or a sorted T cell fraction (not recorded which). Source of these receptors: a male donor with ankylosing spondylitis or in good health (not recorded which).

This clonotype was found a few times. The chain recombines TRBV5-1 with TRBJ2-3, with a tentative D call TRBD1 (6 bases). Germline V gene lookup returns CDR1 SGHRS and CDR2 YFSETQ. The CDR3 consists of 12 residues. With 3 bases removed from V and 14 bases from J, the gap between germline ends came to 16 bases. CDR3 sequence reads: CASSYSGESWYF. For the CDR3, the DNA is TGCGCCAGCAGCTACTCAGGGGAATCGTGGTATTTT.

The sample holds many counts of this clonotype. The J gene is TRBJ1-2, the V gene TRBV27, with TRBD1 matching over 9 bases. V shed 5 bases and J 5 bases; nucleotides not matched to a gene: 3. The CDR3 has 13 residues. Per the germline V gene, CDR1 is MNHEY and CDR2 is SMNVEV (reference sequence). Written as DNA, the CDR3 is TGTGCCAGCAGTCAACAGGGGGCATATGGCTACACCTTC. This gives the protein CASSQQGAYGYTF.